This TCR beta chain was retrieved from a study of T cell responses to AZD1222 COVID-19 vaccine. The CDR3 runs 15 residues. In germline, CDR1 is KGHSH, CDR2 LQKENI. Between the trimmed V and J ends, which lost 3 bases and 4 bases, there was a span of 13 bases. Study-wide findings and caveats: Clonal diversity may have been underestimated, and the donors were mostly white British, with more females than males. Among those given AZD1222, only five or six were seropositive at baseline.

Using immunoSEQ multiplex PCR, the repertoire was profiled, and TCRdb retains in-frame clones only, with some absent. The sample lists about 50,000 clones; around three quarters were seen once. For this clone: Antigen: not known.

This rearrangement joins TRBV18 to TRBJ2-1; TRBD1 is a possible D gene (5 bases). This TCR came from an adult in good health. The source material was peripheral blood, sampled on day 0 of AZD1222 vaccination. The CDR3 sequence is CASSPQKGHYNEQFF. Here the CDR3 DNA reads TGTGCCAGCTCACCTCAGAAGGGGCATTACAATGAGCAGTTCTTC.